This TCR beta chain was sequenced for a study of cytomegalovirus exposure and HLA in healthy donors listed by TCRdb under 2017. For the study in its entirety: An earlier analysis of around 600 of the donors reported about 250 Gb of sequence data and approximately 110 million unique TCR beta sequences from approximately 180 million T cells. Roughly 300 gigabases of sequencing data and approximately 93 million unique TCR sequences were included in an early release covering 550 to 800 HLA-typed donors. The genetic ancestry cluster associated with self-reported Caucasian donors included 81% of the roughly 400 genotyped donors. The study aimed to test whether signatures of past pathogen exposure could be identified by cataloging public T cell receptors. The study profiled the T cell repertoires of more than 500 subjects by immunosequencing and related them to cytomegalovirus serostatus. In addition to the first cohort of approximately 650 subjects, a separate validation cohort of about 120 different subjects was used. High-throughput TCR immunosequencing, statistical association of individual TCRs with disease status, and machine learning were combined to predict cytomegalovirus infection status. A later analysis re-examined previously published TCR beta repertoires from about 670 donors and added high-resolution HLA genotyping to investigate patterns of TCR occurrence. Rather than drawing on any new phenotypic data, the later analysis identified candidate immune exposures from TCR beta sequences and the way those sequences occurred across donors. To decide whether each TCR beta V gene segment behaved as functional or pseudogenic, an earlier analysis of 587 of the donors relied on high-throughput TCR beta sequencing. Donor age, sex, ethnicity and CMV serostatus were compiled together with the repertoire data. In a later genetic analysis, genome-wide SNP genotypes for about three fifths of the roughly 670 donors were used, and that subset was treated as a discovery cohort. Every discovery cohort repertoire had been produced on one sequencing platform. HLA typing included class I and class II loci at four-digit resolution. The number of typed donors differed by locus: roughly 620-640 for A, B, C, DRB1 and DQB1; approximately 520 for DQA1; roughly 600 for DPA1; and around 470 for DPB1. A handful of DR-DQ haplotypes were treated as single units for association and clustering because of strong linkage in the cohort. On average, about 200,000 unique TCR beta nucleotide sequences were sequenced per donor among some 420 genotyped donors of the cohort, with approximately 18% of those sequences being non-productive. What the authors observed across the whole study: A total of fewer than 200 TCR beta chains were listed by the study as associated with cytomegalovirus. According to a later analysis, parvovirus B19, influenza, CMV and Epstein-Barr virus appeared linked to several top co-occurrence clusters. The sequencing pipeline was judged likely to have produced a cluster of highly shared sequence variants as a technical artifact. Most CMV-associated TCR beta chains appeared to be HLA-restricted in a later analysis, and the HLA associations seemed to be driven largely by CMV exposure. A later analysis found that HLA-associated TCR beta chains were more clonally expanded and had lower generation probabilities than equally common non-associated chains. A few of the identified cytomegalovirus-associated TCR beta chains were confirmed in vitro to be specific for cytomegalovirus antigens. Roughly uniform sequencing depth across donors was assumed in presence/absence analyses, although this assumption may not hold. In an earlier analysis of about 600 of the donors, most TCR beta V segments appeared in productive rearrangements about 87% or about 30% of the time, broadly matching IMGT annotations. According to the authors, the approach could potentially be generalized to other disease states and immunological phenotypes. Immune exposure information for the cohort was limited to CMV serostatus. Across donors, most TCR sequences were observed very rarely, whereas some public TCRs were present in many individuals. A later genetic analysis reported fewer N-insertions in productive TCRs among donors in an Asian-associated ancestry cluster than the roughly 700-donor mean. Linkage disequilibrium might explain the correlated functional status among segregating V segments, but an unknown experimental factor could not be ruled out. Only TCR beta chains were sequenced in this cohort, and the absence of alpha or paired-chain data limited detectable features. Because HLA typing was missing for some donors at each locus, association tests included only the typed subset. An association between a missense DCLRE1C variant and V-gene and J-gene trimming of TCR beta chains was found in a later genetic analysis and replicated in an independent cohort. A later analysis associated about 16,000 TCR beta sequences with specific HLA alleles at a false discovery rate of 0.05. The earlier analysis of some 540 of the donors excluded some 16 rarely observed V segments, including chromosome 9 orphons, because counts were too low. The classifier was reported to diagnose cytomegalovirus status with high specificity and sensitivity in both the original and validation cohorts. When HLA alleles, especially DR and DQ, strongly co-occurred, attributing TCR associations to individual alleles was difficult. According to a later analysis, TCR association rates differed among HLA loci, with DRB1 alleles showing the most associated TCRs and HLA-C alleles showing the fewest. A further reported finding was that TCR beta sequences accurately predicted the HLA-A and HLA-B alleles for most subjects in the first cohort. Because the 87-base-pair reads could not distinguish some IMGT-functional V segments, including TRBV6-2 and TRBV6-3, those segments were excluded.

The trim is 0 bases for V and 8 bases for J, with a gap of 13 bases between the germline ends. Inclusive of the bounding cysteine and phenylalanine, the CDR3 is 13 residues long. CDR3 DNA is the only sequence kept; it has 39 bases, read in frame from the first base. CDR1 and CDR2 are drawn from the germline V gene: SQVTM, ANQGSEA. The receptor library was made with the immunoSEQ multiplex PCR assay. For the multiplex PCR, a mixture combining 60 forward primers for TCR Vbeta segments and 13 reverse primers for TCR Jbeta segments was used. The CDR3 region of rearranged TCR beta genes was amplified from genomic DNA by a multiplex PCR assay. Amplified TCR beta libraries were sequenced as 87-base-pair reads on the Illumina HiSeq System. Per the original workflow: In a later analysis, some 80 million unique TCR beta chains were counted across the roughly 670 repertoires, and roughly 10 million of these chains were shared by at least two donors. Raw reads were error-corrected and collapsed into unique sequences with a nearest-neighbor algorithm that merged closely related sequences to remove PCR and sequencing errors. To assign V, D and J gene segments, CDR3 sequences were aligned to IMGT reference sequences. For a sequence to be retained, at least a six-nucleotide match to both a V gene segment and a J gene segment was required. Rearrangements were called productive when the CDR3 lacked stop codons and stayed in frame with V and J; all others were non-productive. Following IMGT convention, CDR3 was defined as the stretch from the second conserved V-encoded cysteine to the conserved J-encoded phenylalanine. The earlier analysis of a few hundred of the donors excluded any sequence lacking an unambiguous match to a single V gene segment. In an earlier analysis of approximately 500 of the donors, a V segment was called functional when productive rearrangements were above 56.7%, and segregating when the standard deviation between donors exceeded 5%. A statistical classification framework was built to diagnose cytomegalovirus status from the catalog of TCR beta chain sequences. In a later analysis, TCR nucleotide sequences were compared against IMGT/GENE-DB human TR gene sequences so that V and J genes could be assigned. The TCRdist pipeline was used in a later analysis to assign CDR3 sequences and most-parsimonious VDJ recombination scenarios. In a later analysis, each TCR beta chain was defined by its CDR3 amino acid sequence together with its V-gene family, and reads without a unique V-gene family were excluded. In a later analysis, 550 to 650 highly shared, low-generation-probability nucleotide sequences were removed to address suspected cross-contamination and a sequencing artifact. In a later analysis, a clonal expansion index for each public chain was calculated from normalized within-repertoire ranks of inferred template counts. In a later analysis, generation probabilities were computed with a VDJ recombination model fitted to out-of-frame rearrangements, and the resulting probabilities were checked against IGoR. In a later analysis, hypergeometric tests were used to score TCR-TCR, TCR-HLA and TCR-CMV co-occurrence, with a repertoire-size bias correction applied to TCR pairs. False discovery rates were estimated in a later analysis by permuting HLA or CMV assignments 20 times. A later analysis grouped co-occurring TCRs with DBSCAN, adding TCRdist sequence similarity when clustering within HLA-allele-positive subsets. Repertoires with fewer than 30,000 or more than 120,000 public chains were left out of co-occurrence clustering, as were five repertoires with anomalous nucleotide sharing. Held by TCRdb, this immuneACCESS table contains in-frame sequences only and omits some clones. Under half of the omission traces to an unresolved V gene where checked; the cause of the rest is unknown. V and J calls and clone size are copied from that table; D and trimming were computed from the DNA. Recorded for this sample are just over 150,000 clones; over 60% of them occurred a single time. Of the sample, just over 3% falls within the top ten clones.

In total, roughly 670 healthy bone marrow donors made up the cohort. All cohort members were sampled while nominally healthy, although unrecorded immune exposures were likely present. The donor was CMV seronegative and was included in the group of a few hundred seronegative cohort members. Every donor gave a peripheral blood sample, and the peripheral blood mononuclear cells from that sample were used for TCR beta sequencing. The Qiagen DNeasy Blood Extraction Kit was used to extract genomic DNA from the blood cell samples. This clone has a handful of counts. Its antigen remains undetermined. No base-level quality is on record; no much larger clone is a single base apart.

The clonotype comes from a woman aged 35 to 49 in good health and CMV-seronegative. Sequencing used PBMCs. Here the chain combines TRBV29-1 and TRBJ1-2; the D gene lacks a confident call. The DNA is TGCAGCGTTGAAGATCGGAGGAGTAGCGGCTACACCTTC. Translated, this gives CSVEDRRSSGYTF.